The 14 T cell receptor beta chains below all came from one sample that was sequenced in a study of early T cells in non-severe SARS-CoV-2 infection. MiXCR, run by TCRdb on the 5' RACE reads, gives a single entry per CDR3 protein. The table has 65,000 to 85,000 distinct CDR3 sequences, roughly 13% seen once. The sequenced material came from whole blood. Receptor source: an adult who was a healthcare worker with PCR-confirmed SARS-CoV-2 infection or an uninfected control (not recorded which).

This clonotype has ten or more counts. The chain is built from TRBV9 and TRBJ1-2; no clear D. CDR1 is SGDLS, CDR2 YYNGEE, per germline. This CDR3 has 14 amino acids. V gave up 1 base and J gave up 1 base, with 8 bases separating them. This CDR3 is CASSVTGVNYGYTF. As DNA, the CDR3 is TGTGCCAGCAGCGTAACCGGCGTTAACTATGGCTACACCTTC.

This clonotype was observed a few times. V and J are TRBV6-1 and TRBJ1-5; no clear D. V was clipped by 1 base and J by 1 base, with 5 bases between them. The CDR3 covers 14 residues. Germline loops: CDR1 MNHNS, CDR2 SASEGT. The CDR3 DNA reads as TGTGCCAGCAGTGAAGGACGGAGCAATCAGCCCCAGCATTTT. Its translation is CASSEGRSNQPQHF.

V usage is TRBV29-1 and J usage is TRBJ1-4; D is ambiguous. CDR1 and CDR2 (germline): SQVTM, ANQGSEA. V lost 6 bases and J lost 8, with 13 bases in between. CDR3 length: 12 amino acids. The DNA of the CDR3 is TGCAGCGTACAAATACAATCGGAAAAACTGTTTTTT. Protein sequence: CSVQIQSEKLFF.

Ten or more counts support this clonotype. The rearrangement links TRBV6-2 or TRBV6-3 to TRBJ2-2; 10 nucleotides line up with TRBD2. The CDR3 consists of 16 residues. Germline V gives CDR1 MNHEY, CDR2 SVGEGT. J lost 0 bases, V lost 10 bases, and 8 bases had no gene match. For the CDR3, the DNA is TGTGCCACCACCCTAGCGGGGGTTTCGAACACCGGGGAGCTGTTTTTT. This codes for CATTLAGVSNTGELFF.

The chain joins TRBV5-1 to TRBJ2-3, with 7 bases matching TRBD2. Trimming removed 0 bases from V and 4 bases from J; junction bases left unmatched: 17. CDR1 is SGHRS and CDR2 is YFSETQ in the germline V gene. There are 19 residues in the CDR3. The CDR3 sequence: CASSLGAGEAQTDSDTQYF. In DNA, the CDR3 is TGCGCCAGCAGCTTGGGGGCGGGAGAAGCTCAGACGGATTCAGATACGCAGTATTTT.

The V gene is TRBV7-9, the J gene TRBJ1-6, with TRBD1 as a possible D gene (6 bases). V was pared by 5 bases and J by 3 bases, with 8 bases between. From germline, CDR1 is SEHNR and CDR2 FQNEAQ (reference sequence). The CDR3 has 14 amino acids. The CDR3, as DNA: TGTGCCAGCAGCCCAGGGGACTATAATTCACCCCTCCACTTT. Translation gives CASSPGDYNSPLHF.

The rearrangement links TRBV28 to TRBJ2-1, with D tentatively TRBD2 (6 bases). Trimming cost V 5 bases and J 3 bases, with 11 bases left between them. The CDR3 extends over 14 amino acids. CDR1 is MDHEN and CDR2 is SYDVKM in the germline V gene. CDR3 protein: CASSRPGLYNEQFF. The CDR3 nucleotides are TGTGCCAGCAGTCGCCCGGGACTCTACAATGAGCAGTTCTTC.

This clonotype was detected ten times or more. V gene TRBV10-3 combines with J gene TRBJ2-1, with TRBD2 matching 10 bases. Germline lookup yields CDR1 ENHRY and CDR2 SYGVKD. There are 15 residues in the CDR3. Trimming removed 4 bases from V and 9 bases from J; junction bases left unmatched: 9. The CDR3 spells CAISGTAGGPGEQFF. The CDR3 DNA reads TGTGCCATCAGTGGAACAGCGGGAGGGCCGGGTGAGCAGTTCTTC.

This clonotype appeared many times. The chain has TRBV2 and TRBJ2-3, with 8 bases fitting TRBD1. V lost 6 bases and J lost 4; bases outside the gene matches: 6. Germline V gene sequence: CDR1 SNHLY, CDR2 FYNNEI. The CDR3 is 14 residues long. CDR3 sequence: CASSVDRAADTQYF. Written as DNA, the CDR3 is TGTGCCAGCAGCGTGGACAGGGCGGCAGATACGCAGTATTTT.

This clonotype was detected a few times. DNA for the CDR3: TGTGCCAGCAGCTTAGTATTCAGCGGAGGAACCGGGGAGCTGTTTTTT. Its translation is CASSLVFSGGTGELFF. This rearrangement joins TRBV7-6 to TRBJ2-2, with a possible D match to TRBD2 (5 bases). The CDR3 totals 16 residues. The V and J ends lost 1 base and 5 bases respectively, with 14 bases between them. Germline lookup yields CDR1 SGHVS and CDR2 FNYEAQ. Combining the CDR3 with reference TRBV7-6 and TRBJ2-2 gives the whole variable domain GAGVSQSPRYKVTKRGQDVALRCDPISGHVSLYWYRQALGQGPEFLTYFNYEAQQDKSGLPNDRFSAERPEGSISTLTIQRTEQRDSAMYRCASSLVFSGGTGELFFGEGSRLTVL.

This clonotype was seen repeatedly, ten times or more. The genes are TRBV18 and TRBJ1-2; 7 positions match TRBD1. Per germline, CDR1 KGHSH and CDR2 LQKENI. The CDR3 runs 19 residues. After removal of 3 bases from V and 2 bases from J, the junction contained 18 bases not matched to a gene. The CDR3 is CASSPQVLSGTVDNYGYTF. CDR3 DNA sequence: TGTGCCAGCTCACCGCAGGTTTTATCCGGGACAGTGGACAACTATGGCTACACCTTC.

This rearrangement joins TRBV9 to TRBJ1-4, with D maybe TRBD1 (5 bases). Trimming stripped 4 bases from V and 3 bases from J, with 10 bases between. Germline loops: CDR1 SGDLS, CDR2 YYNGEE. The CDR3 is made up of 14 amino acids. The CDR3 bases are TGTGCCAGCAGCCCGGGGGTGGCTAATGAAAAACTGTTTTTT. Translated: CASSPGVANEKLFF.

This clonotype has a count of ten or more. This chain uses TRBV20-1 with TRBJ2-7, with D perhaps TRBD1 or TRBD2 (5 bases each). CDR1 and CDR2 from the germline V gene are DFQATT and SNEGSKA (reference sequence). CDR3 length equals 14 residues. The V gene lost 5 bases and the J gene lost 0 bases, with 14 bases spanning the gap. CDR3 sequence (DNA): TGCAGTGCTCGGGACGTACTTACCTCCTACGAGCAGTACTTC. Encoded protein: CSARDVLTSYEQYF.

The CDR3 sequence is CASSNRDRLLALAEQYF. DNA for the CDR3: TGTGCCAGCAGCAATCGGGACCGTCTTCTGGCCCTCGCCGAGCAGTACTTC. The genes are TRBV3-1 and TRBJ2-7, with D possibly called TRBD1 or TRBD2 (5 bases each). Trimming took off 5 bases at V and 6 bases at J, with 26 bases between the two ends. From germline, CDR1 is LGHDT and CDR2 YNNKEL (reference sequence). The CDR3 runs to 17 residues.